Reported below is one T cell receptor beta chain. Antigen specificity is unknown. Sequencing used immunoSEQ multiplex PCR; TCRdb keeps in-frame clones, though not all of them. The sample holds tens of thousands of clones, about 92% seen once. The source of the sample is a study of resident and recirculating memory T cells in vitiligo. Study context: Samples were epidermis from two lesional and two nonlesional sites, plus PBMCs.

Study observations and caveats: No unique dominant TCR clone was found in vitiligo lesions. TCR sequences were not conserved across biopsy sites or patients.

No vitiligo treatment was given during the prior three months. The material sequenced was blood. The clonotype comes from a male donor with vitiligo.

CDR3 amino acids: CASGQALATNEKLFF. The DNA of the CDR3 is TGTGCCAGCGGACAGGCATTAGCAACTAATGAAAAACTGTTTTTT. This chain connects TRBV2 to TRBJ1-4, with 7 bases matching TRBD1. V dropped 8 bases and J dropped 0; count of bases not matched to a gene: 6. The CDR3 totals 15 residues. In germline, CDR1 is SNHLY, CDR2 FYNNEI.